The entry below gives a single T cell receptor (beta chain) sequence along with its context. The antigen is not known. This sample was taken from a study of shared clonotypes between healthy human individuals. Looking at the study overall: A donor's plate count was three for CD4 naive and three for CD4 memory; CD8 naive had two and CD8 memory one.

Regarding the study as a whole: A generally larger estimated richness was seen in naive subsets than in memory subsets. Among donors, clonotype sharing was expected to be affected by sequencing depth.

CDR3 length: 14 residues. V was clipped by 2 bases and J by 0 bases; unmatched bases: 1. Germline-derived CDR1 and CDR2 are PRHDT and FYEKMQ (reference sequence). CD45RO negativity and positive selection for CCR7 defined naive CD8 cells, a population that excluded terminally differentiated effector memory CD45RA+ cells. In replicate PCRs of sorted subsets, around 0.2 ug DNA, 29,000 or so T cell genomes, was used. Using immunoSEQ multiplex PCR, the repertoire was profiled, and TCRdb retains in-frame clones only, with some absent. This repertoire shows about 2 million clones, around 96% found once; its top ten account for around 1.1%.

The clonotype comes from a young man in good health. The chain recombines TRBV13 with TRBJ2-7, with TRBD2 identical over 7 bases. Sequences were obtained from naive CD8+ T cells sorted from blood. CDR3 DNA: TGTGCCAGCAGCTTAAGCGGGACCTCCTACGAGCAGTACTTC. Protein product: CASSLSGTSYEQYF.